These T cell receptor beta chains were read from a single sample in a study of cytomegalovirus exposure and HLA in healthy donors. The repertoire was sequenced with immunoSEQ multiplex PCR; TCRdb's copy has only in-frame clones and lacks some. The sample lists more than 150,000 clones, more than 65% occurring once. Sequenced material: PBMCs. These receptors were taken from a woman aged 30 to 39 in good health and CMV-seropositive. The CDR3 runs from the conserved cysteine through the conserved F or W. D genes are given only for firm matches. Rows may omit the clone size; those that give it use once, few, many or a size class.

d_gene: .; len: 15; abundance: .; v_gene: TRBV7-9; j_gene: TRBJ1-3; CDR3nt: TGTGCCAGCAGGCCACAGGTTTACTCTGGAAACACCATATATTTT; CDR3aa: CASRPQVYSGNTIYF
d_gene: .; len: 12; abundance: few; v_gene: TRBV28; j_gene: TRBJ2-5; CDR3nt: TGTGCCAGCAGGACGCTCAGGGAGACCCAGTACTTC; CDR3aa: CASRTLRETQYF
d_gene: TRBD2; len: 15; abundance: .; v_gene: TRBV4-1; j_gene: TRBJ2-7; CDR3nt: TGCGCCAGCAGCCAAGGACTAGCGGGGGCCCTCGAGCAGTACTTC; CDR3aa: CASSQGLAGALEQYF
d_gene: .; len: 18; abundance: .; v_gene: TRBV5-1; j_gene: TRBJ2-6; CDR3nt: TGCGCCAGCAGCTTGGACTTGCCAGGGTTGAGCGGGGCCAACGTCCTGACTTTC; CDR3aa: CASSLDLPGLSGANVLTF
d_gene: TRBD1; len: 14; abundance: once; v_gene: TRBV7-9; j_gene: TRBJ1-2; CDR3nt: TGTGCCAGCAGCTTTCTTAGGGGGCTTGGTGGCTACACCTTC; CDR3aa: CASSFLRGLGGYTF
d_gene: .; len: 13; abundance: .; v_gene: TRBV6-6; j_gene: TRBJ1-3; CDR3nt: TGTGCCAGCAGTTCCCCGCAGGGAAACACCATATATTTT; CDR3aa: CASSSPQGNTIYF
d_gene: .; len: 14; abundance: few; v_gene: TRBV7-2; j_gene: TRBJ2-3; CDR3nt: TGTGCCAGCAGCTTAGAAATCCTCACAGATACGCAGTATTTT; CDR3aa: CASSLEILTDTQYF
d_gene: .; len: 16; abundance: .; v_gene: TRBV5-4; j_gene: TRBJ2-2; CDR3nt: TGTGCCAGCAGCTTGGTCGGGGAGTTGAACACCGGGGAGCTGTTTTTT; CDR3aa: CASSLVGELNTGELFF
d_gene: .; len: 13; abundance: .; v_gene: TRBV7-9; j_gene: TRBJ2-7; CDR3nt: TGTGCCAGCAGCTCACAGGGCCTCTACGAGCAGTACTTC; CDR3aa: CASSSQGLYEQYF
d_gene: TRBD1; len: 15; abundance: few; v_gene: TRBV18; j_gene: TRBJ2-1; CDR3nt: TGTGCCAGCTCACCTGACAGGGTGGCGAGGAATGAGCAGTTCTTC; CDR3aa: CASSPDRVARNEQFF
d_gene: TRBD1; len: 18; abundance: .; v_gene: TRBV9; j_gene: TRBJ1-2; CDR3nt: TGTGCCAGCAGCGTAGGGGACAGGGGAAAAGAAGAGAGCTATGGCTACACCTTC; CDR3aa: CASSVGDRGKEESYGYTF
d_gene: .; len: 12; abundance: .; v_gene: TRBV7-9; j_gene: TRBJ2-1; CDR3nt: TGTGCCAGCACCATAAATAAGCATGAGCAGTTCTTC; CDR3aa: CASTINKHEQFF
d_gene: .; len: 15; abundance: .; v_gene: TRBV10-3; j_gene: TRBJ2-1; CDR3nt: TGTGCCGCCTGTGCGGACTTCCAGGCGTACAATGAGCAGTTCTTC; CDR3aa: CAACADFQAYNEQFF
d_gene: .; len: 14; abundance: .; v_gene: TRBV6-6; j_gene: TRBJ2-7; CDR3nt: TGTGCCAGCAGTAAGGGAGGGGGGACCTACGAGCAGTACTTC; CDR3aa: CASSKGGGTYEQYF
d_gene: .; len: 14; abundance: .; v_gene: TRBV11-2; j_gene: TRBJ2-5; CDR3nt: TGTGCCAGCAGCTTAGGGTCACTCCAAGAGACCCAGTACTTC; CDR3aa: CASSLGSLQETQYF
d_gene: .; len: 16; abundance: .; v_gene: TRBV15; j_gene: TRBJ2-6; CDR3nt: TGTGCCACCAGTCAGAGGGGGTTCTCTGGGGCCAACGGCCTGACTTTC; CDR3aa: CATSQRGFSGANGLTF
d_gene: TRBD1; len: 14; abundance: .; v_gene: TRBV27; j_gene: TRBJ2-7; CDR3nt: TGTGCCAGCTCACAGGGGCCGAGCTCCTACGAGCAGTACTTC; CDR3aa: CASSQGPSSYEQYF
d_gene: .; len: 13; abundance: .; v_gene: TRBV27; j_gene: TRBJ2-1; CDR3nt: TGTGCCAGCAGTAGCGTCGGATACAATGAGCAGTTCTTC; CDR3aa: CASSSVGYNEQFF
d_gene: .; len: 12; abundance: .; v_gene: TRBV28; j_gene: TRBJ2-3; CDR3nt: TGTGCCTCGGGGGTCGGGACAGATACGCAGTATTTT; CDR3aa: CASGVGTDTQYF
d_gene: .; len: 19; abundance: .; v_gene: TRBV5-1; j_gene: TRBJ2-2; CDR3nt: TGCGCCAGCAGCCCAAACCTACCCGCAGGGGGGTCTAGCGCCGGGGAGCTGTTTTTT; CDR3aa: CASSPNLPAGGSSAGELFF
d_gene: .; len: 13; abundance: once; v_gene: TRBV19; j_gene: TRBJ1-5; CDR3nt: TGTGCCAGTAGCCAAAATAGCAATCAGCCCCAGCATTTT; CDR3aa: CASSQNSNQPQHF
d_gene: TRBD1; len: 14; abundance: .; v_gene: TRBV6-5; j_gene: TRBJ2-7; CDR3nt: TGTGCCAGCAGTCGGGACAGGCTTACCTACGAGCAGTACTTC; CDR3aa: CASSRDRLTYEQYF
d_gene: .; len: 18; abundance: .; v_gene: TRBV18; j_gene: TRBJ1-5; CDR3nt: TGTGCCAGCTCACCGGAGACAGGAACCCTAAGGGGCAATCAGCCCCAGCATTTT; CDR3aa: CASSPETGTLRGNQPQHF
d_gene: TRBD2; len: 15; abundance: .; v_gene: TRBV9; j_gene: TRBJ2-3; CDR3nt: TGTGCCAGCAGCGTAAATACGGGGGGTGGAGATACGCAGTATTTT; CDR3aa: CASSVNTGGGDTQYF
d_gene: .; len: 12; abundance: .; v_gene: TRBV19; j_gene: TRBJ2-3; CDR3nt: TGTGCCAGTAGTCCGGGGGTGGGTACGCAGTATTTT; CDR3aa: CASSPGVGTQYF
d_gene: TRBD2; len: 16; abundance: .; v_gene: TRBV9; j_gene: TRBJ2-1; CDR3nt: TGTGCCAGCAGCGTAGTAGCTAGCGGGGGGCATAGTGAGCAGTTCTTC; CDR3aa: CASSVVASGGHSEQFF
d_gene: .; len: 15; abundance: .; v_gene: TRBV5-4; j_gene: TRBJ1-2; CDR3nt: TGTGCCAGCAGCTTTGAGGGATCGACTAACTATGGCTACACCTTC; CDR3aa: CASSFEGSTNYGYTF
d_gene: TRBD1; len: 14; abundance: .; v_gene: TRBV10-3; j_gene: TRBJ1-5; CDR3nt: TGTGCCATCAGTGTAGGGACAGGGCATCAGCCCCAGCATTTT; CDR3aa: CAISVGTGHQPQHF
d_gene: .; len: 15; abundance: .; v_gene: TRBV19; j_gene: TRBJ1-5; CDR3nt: TGTGCCAGTAGTTGGTCCAGGAATAGCAATCAGCCCCAGCATTTT; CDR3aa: CASSWSRNSNQPQHF
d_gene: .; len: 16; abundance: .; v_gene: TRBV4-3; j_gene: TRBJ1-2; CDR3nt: TGCGCCAGCAGCCAGGATGAGGACACCCCATTCTATGGCTACACCTTC; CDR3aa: CASSQDEDTPFYGYTF
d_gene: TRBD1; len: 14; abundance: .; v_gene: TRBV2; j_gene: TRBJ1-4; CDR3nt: TGTGCCAGCGGCCAGACAGGGGGGACGGAAAAACTGTTTTTT; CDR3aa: CASGQTGGTEKLFF
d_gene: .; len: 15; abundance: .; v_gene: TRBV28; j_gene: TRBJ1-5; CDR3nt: TGTGCCAGCAACCTAGGGGGACGCTCCAATCAGCCCCAGCATTTT; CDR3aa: CASNLGGRSNQPQHF
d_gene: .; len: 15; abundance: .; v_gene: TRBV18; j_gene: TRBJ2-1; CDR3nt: TGTGCCAGCTCACCACCAGGGAGGTCCTACAATGAGCAGTTCTTC; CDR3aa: CASSPPGRSYNEQFF
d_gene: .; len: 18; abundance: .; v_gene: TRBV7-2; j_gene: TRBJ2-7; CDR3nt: TGTGCCAGCAGCGTAGCAGTTTTTTCGGGCAGCGGTTCCTACGAGCAGTACTTC; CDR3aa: CASSVAVFSGSGSYEQYF
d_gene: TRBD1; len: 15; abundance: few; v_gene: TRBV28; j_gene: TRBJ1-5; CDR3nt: TGTGCCAGCAGCTTGGCAGGACAGGGTAGTCAGCCCCAGCATTTT; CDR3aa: CASSLAGQGSQPQHF
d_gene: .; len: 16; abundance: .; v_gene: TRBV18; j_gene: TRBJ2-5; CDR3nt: TGTGCCAGCTCTCCCCTGGGGGCCGGACTCCAAGAGACCCAGTACTTC; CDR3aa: CASSPLGAGLQETQYF
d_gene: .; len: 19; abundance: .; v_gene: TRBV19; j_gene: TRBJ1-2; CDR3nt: TGTGCCAGTAGTATAGATCATTTCAGGGGATTCGACCAAAACTATGGCTACACCTTC; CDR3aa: CASSIDHFRGFDQNYGYTF
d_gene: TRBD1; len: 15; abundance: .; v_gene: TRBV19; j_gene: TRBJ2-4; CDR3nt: TGTGCCAGTAGTATAGATAGGGACAGGGGAAACATTCAGTACTTC; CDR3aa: CASSIDRDRGNIQYF
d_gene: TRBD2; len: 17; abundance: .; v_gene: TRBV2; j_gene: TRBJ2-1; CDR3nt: TGTGCCAGCAGTGAAGGGTCCCTAGCGGGGGGGGCGAATGAGCAGTTCTTC; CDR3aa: CASSEGSLAGGANEQFF
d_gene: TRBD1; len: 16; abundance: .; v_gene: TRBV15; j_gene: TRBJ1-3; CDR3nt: TGTGCCACCAGCAGAGGAGACAGGGGAGGTGGAAACACCATATATTTT; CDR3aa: CATSRGDRGGGNTIYF
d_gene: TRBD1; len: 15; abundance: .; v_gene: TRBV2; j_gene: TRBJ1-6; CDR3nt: TGTGCCAGTTCCCCGGGACAGGGGGATAATTCACCCCTCCACTTT; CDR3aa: CASSPGQGDNSPLHF
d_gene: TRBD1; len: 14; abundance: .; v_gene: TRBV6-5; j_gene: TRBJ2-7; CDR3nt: TGTGCCAGCGTAGGTGGACAGGGGAGGTGGGAGCAGTACTTC; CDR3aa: CASVGGQGRWEQYF
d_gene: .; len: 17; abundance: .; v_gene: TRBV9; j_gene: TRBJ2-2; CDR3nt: TGTGCCAGCAGCGTCAACAGGCTCTACGCGAACACCGGGGAGCTGTTTTTT; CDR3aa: CASSVNRLYANTGELFF
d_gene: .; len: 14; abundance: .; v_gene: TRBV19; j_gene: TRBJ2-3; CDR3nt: TGTGCCACCGGGGACACGCGGCCCACAGATACGCAGTATTTT; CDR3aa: CATGDTRPTDTQYF
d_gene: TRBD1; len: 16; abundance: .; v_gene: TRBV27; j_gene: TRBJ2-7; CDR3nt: TGTGCCAGCAGGGGACCCGGACAGGGGCGACCCTACGAGCAGTACTTC; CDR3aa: CASRGPGQGRPYEQYF
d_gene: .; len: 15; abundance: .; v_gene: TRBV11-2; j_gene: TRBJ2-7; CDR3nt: TGTGCCAGCAGCTTAGGGTCAGGGGCGGCCTACGAGCAGTACTTC; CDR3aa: CASSLGSGAAYEQYF
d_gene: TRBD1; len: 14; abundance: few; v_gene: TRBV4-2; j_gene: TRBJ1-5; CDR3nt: TGTGCCAGCAGCCGTCAGGGGGCTGATCAGCCCCAGCATTTT; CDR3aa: CASSRQGADQPQHF
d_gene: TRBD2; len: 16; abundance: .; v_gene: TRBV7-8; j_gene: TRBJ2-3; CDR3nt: TGTGCCAGCAGCCCGAAAGCGGGGGGGACCTTCAATACGCAGTATTTT; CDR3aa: CASSPKAGGTFNTQYF